This TCR beta chain is from a study of technical replicates of blood from a few donors. TCRdb's table, derived via immunoSEQ multiplex PCR, lists solely in-frame clones and lacks some. This table holds 70,000 to 90,000 clones, 94% found once. The CDR3 length is 15 residues. The germline V gene encodes CDR1 GTSNPN and CDR2 SVGIG (reference sequence). With V trimmed by 2 bases and J by 4 bases, 10 bases remained unmatched. The chain uses TRBV30 and TRBJ1-1; 7 positions match TRBD1. Specimen: T cells isolated from PBMCs. This receptor was taken from a human donor in good health. The CDR3 loop is CAWSIRPTGSTEAFF. DNA for the CDR3: TGTGCCTGGAGTATACGACCGACAGGGAGCACTGAAGCTTTCTTT.